The 13 T cell receptor beta chains given below trace back to one sample, sequenced in a study of T cell clonality in common variable immunodeficiency. Assay: immunoSEQ multiplex PCR; the TCRdb copy retains only in-frame clones and omits some. This sample carries roughly 30,000 clones, none of them present only once. The sequenced material came from peripheral blood mononuclear cells. These receptors all come from a person between 18 and 75 years old in good health.

The sample holds many counts of this clone. Sequencing ends 3 residues short of the CDR3 end; the germline J gene provides the rest. The chain carries TRBV19 and TRBJ1-1, with 10 bases matching TRBD1. The germline V gene encodes CDR1 LNHDA and CDR2 SQIVND (reference sequence). V shed 4 bases and J 1 base; nucleotides not matched to a gene: 0. CDR3 length: 14 amino acids. The CDR3 sequence: CASSRQGANTEAFF. The sequenced CDR3 bases are TGTGCCAGTAGTAGACAGGGGGCGAACACTGAA.

This clone was found many times. One end of the junction fails to match germline, which may point to a read error. The read stops 3 residues short of the end of the CDR3; the missing end is completed from the germline J gene. The J gene is TRBJ2-7, the V gene TRBV4-2; the match to TRBD2 covers 10 bases. This CDR3 spans 17 amino acids. In germline, CDR1 is LGHNA, CDR2 YNFKEQ. The CDR3: CASSRETLAGRSYEQYF. Partial CDR3 DNA: TGCGCCAGCAGCCGAGAGACACTAGCGGGGCGCTCCTACGAG.

Ten or more counts support this clone. Read coverage stops 3 residues before the CDR3 terminus; the germline J gene supplies the remainder. The V gene is TRBV19, the J gene TRBJ2-7; weak D call: TRBD1 (6 bases). The germline V and J ends were trimmed by 7 bases and 2 bases, with 12 bases remaining between them. CDR1 and CDR2 from the germline V gene are LNHDA and SQIVND (reference sequence). This CDR3 is built from 13 residues. The DNA read from the CDR3 is TGTGCCAGTAAACCCCAGGGGCCCTACGAG. Translated: CASKPQGPYE. The full CDR3 is CASKPQGPYEQYF.

In its sample, this clone was seen many times. Partial CDR3 DNA: TGTGCCAGCTCACGTACTACGACAGGGGCGACCTACAATGAG. Encoded protein: CASSRTTTGATYNE. The entire CDR3 protein is CASSRTTTGATYNEQFF. The J gene is TRBJ2-1, the V gene TRBV18; the match to TRBD1 covers 8 bases. The read ends 3 residues early relative to the CDR3; the germline J gene fills the gap. Unmatched junction bases numbered 10, after V lost 4 bases and J lost 2 bases. CDR1 and CDR2 from the germline V gene are KGHSH and LQKENI. The CDR3 totals 17 residues.

There are many counts of this clone. CDR3 amino acids: CASSPGGQGTDTQYF. The covered CDR3 bases are TGCGCCAGCAGCCCGGGGGGGCAGGGCACAGATACG. The chain carries TRBV5-1 and TRBJ2-3; 8 bases match TRBD2. The sequenced fragment ends 3 residues before the CDR3 boundary, so the rest is inferred from the germline J gene. This CDR3 comprises 15 residues. The junction had 5 bases not matched to a gene; V was cut back by 4 bases and J by 1 base. Germline V gene data show CDR1 as SGHRS and CDR2 as YFSETQ.

In its sample, this clone was seen many times. CDR3 DNA (partial): TGCAGTGCTAATGGGGGGGGCCTAGCCAAAAACATT. Translated: CSANGGGLAKNI. The entire CDR3 protein reads CSANGGGLAKNIQYF. The V gene is TRBV20-1, the J gene TRBJ2-4; D perhaps matches TRBD2 (7 bases). The CDR3 end falls 3 residues outside the read, so it is completed with the germline J gene. Trimming left V 4 bases short and J 0 bases short, with 13 bases between. The CDR3 extends over 15 amino acids. The germline V gene has CDR1 DFQATT and CDR2 SNEGSKA (reference sequence).

This clone was counted many times. The CDR3 reads CASSLQQGSGDEQFF. Partial CDR3 DNA: TGTGCCAGCAGCCTACAACAGGGAAGCGGTGATGAG. The chain employs TRBV7-9 and TRBJ2-1; D possibly corresponds to TRBD1 (6 bases). The read stops 3 residues short of the end of the CDR3; the missing end is completed from the germline J gene. The CDR3 length is 15 residues. V lost 5 bases and J 8 bases, leaving 19 bases between the germline ends. Germline V gene data show CDR1 as SEHNR and CDR2 as FQNEAQ (reference sequence).

This clone was detected many times. The read comes to an end 3 residues before the CDR3 does, leaving the germline J gene to fill in the end. At the DNA level, this CDR3 is encoded by other sequences in the same sample as well. The J gene is TRBJ1-2, the V gene TRBV29-1, with D uncertain. CDR3 size: 9 residues. Germline CDR1 is SQVTM and CDR2 is ANQGSEA. CDR3 DNA (partial): TGCAGCGTTGCCGGGGGC. Protein: CSVAGG. The CDR3 reads in full as CSVAGGYTF.

This clone has ten or more counts. The read terminates 3 residues before the CDR3 end, so the remaining end is supplied by the germline J gene. The chain uses TRBV20-1 and TRBJ1-2, with D perhaps matching TRBD1 (6 bases). The CDR3 loop spans 13 amino acids. CDR1 and CDR2 from the germline V gene are DFQATT and SNEGSKA (reference sequence). V shed 3 bases and J shed 2 bases, with 10 bases lying between them. Here the CDR3 reads CSARGDTNYGYTF. The covered CDR3 bases are TGCAGTGCTAGGGGGGACACCAACTATGGC.

This clone was counted ten times or more. From the germline J gene comes the end of the CDR3, since the read stops 3 residues before it. The chain joins TRBV7-2 to TRBJ2-5, with TRBD1 matching over 11 bases. The CDR3 runs to 15 residues. Per germline, CDR1 SGHTA and CDR2 FQGNSA. V lost 4 bases and J lost 5; bases outside the gene matches: 6. The CDR3 sequence is CASSSGDRGEETQYF. The sequenced CDR3 bases are TGTGCCAGCAGCTCGGGGGACAGGGGGGAGGAGACC.

On this clone itself: The read terminates 3 residues before the CDR3 end, so the remaining end is supplied by the germline J gene. The V and J genes are TRBV13 and TRBJ2-3, with 9 positions matching TRBD2. The germline V gene has CDR1 PRHDT and CDR2 FYEKMQ (reference sequence). V gave up 4 bases and J gave up 5 bases; unmatched junction bases: 10. The CDR3 loop spans 16 amino acids. CDR3 sequence: CASSSRGRGGIDTQYF. The sequenced CDR3 bases are TGTGCCAGCAGCTCCCGGGGGCGGGGGGGCATAGATACG.

This clone was seen repeatedly, ten times or more. The CDR3 extends 3 residues past the end of the read, so its final part is completed from the germline J gene. The chain employs TRBV19 and TRBJ2-7; 8 bases agree with TRBD1. Germline V gene sequence: CDR1 LNHDA, CDR2 SQIVND (reference sequence). CDR3 length equals 13 residues. V lost 10 bases, J lost 2 bases, and 7 bases stayed unmatched. Partial CDR3 DNA: TGTGCCACTGCCAGGGGGCAGGCCTACGAG. Translated: CATARGQAYE. The whole CDR3 protein is CATARGQAYEQYF.

This clone was observed at least ten times. The observed sequence ends 3 residues before the CDR3 terminus, with the missing tail filled in from the germline J gene. This chain uses TRBV19 with TRBJ2-7; tentatively, D is TRBD2 (6 bases). V was clipped by 3 bases and J by 0 bases, with 18 bases between them. The CDR3 has 17 residues. Germline CDR1 and CDR2: LNHDA and SQIVND (reference sequence). The covered CDR3 bases are TGTGCCAGTAGTATGCTAAGTCCGGGACTCGGCTCCTACGAG. Translation: CASSMLSPGLGSYE. The CDR3 as a whole reads CASSMLSPGLGSYEQYF.